This T cell receptor beta chain appears in the sequencing data of a study of cytomegalovirus exposure and HLA in healthy donors (dated by TCRdb to 2016 to 2017). As for the study more broadly: In an earlier analysis of roughly 590 of the donors, 250 to 350 Gb of sequence data and 95 million to 130 million unique TCR beta sequences from 150 million to 200 million T cells were reported. Roughly 300 gigabases of sequencing data and 70 million to 95 million unique TCR sequences made up an early release that covered around 640 HLA-typed donors. Of the roughly 410 genotyped donors, 80% to 90% were placed in the genetic ancestry cluster associated with self-reported Caucasian donors. The study aimed to test whether signatures of past pathogen exposure could be identified by cataloging public T cell receptors. Using immunosequencing, the study profiled T cell repertoires from approximately 700 subjects and related those repertoires to cytomegalovirus serostatus. Along with the roughly 700-subject first cohort, a separate validation cohort of about 110 different subjects was used. The study combined high-throughput TCR immunosequencing, statistical association of individual TCRs with disease status, and machine learning to predict cytomegalovirus infection status. In a later analysis, previously published TCR beta repertoires from fewer than 750 donors were re-analyzed and high-resolution HLA genotyping was added so that TCR occurrence patterns could be studied. Rather than drawing on any new phenotypic data, the later analysis identified candidate immune exposures from TCR beta sequences and the way those sequences occurred across donors. An earlier analysis of some 500 of the donors used high-throughput TCR beta sequencing to judge whether each TCR beta V gene segment behaved as functional or pseudogenic. Donor age, sex, ethnicity and CMV serostatus were compiled together with the repertoire data. Genome-wide SNP genotypes for about 60% of the roughly 670 donors were used in a later genetic analysis, which treated that subset as a discovery cohort. All discovery cohort repertoires had been generated using a single sequencing platform. HLA typing covered class I and class II loci at four-digit resolution. The number of typed donors differed by locus: about 620-630 for A, B, C, DRB1 and DQB1; some 540 for DQA1; about 600 for DPA1; and roughly 450 for DPB1. Five DR-DQ haplotypes were handled as single units for association and clustering, since linkage in the cohort was strong. Across approximately 420 genotyped donors of the cohort, an average of about 220,000 unique TCR beta nucleotide sequences per donor were sequenced, and roughly a sixth of those sequences were non-productive. The research as a whole found: Because counts were too low, seventeen rarely observed V segments, including chromosome 9 orphons, were left out of the earlier analysis of a few hundred of the donors. Because the 87-base-pair reads could not distinguish some IMGT-functional V segments, including TRBV6-2 and TRBV6-3, those segments were excluded. A further reported finding was that TCR beta sequences accurately predicted the HLA-A and HLA-B alleles for most subjects in the first cohort. The study listed approximately 150 TCR beta chains as associated with cytomegalovirus. In a later analysis, several top co-occurrence clusters were reported to appear linked to parvovirus B19, influenza, CMV and Epstein-Barr virus. This cohort had only TCR beta chains sequenced, and the lack of alpha or paired-chain data limited which features could be detected. An earlier analysis of around 540 of the donors showed that most TCR beta V segments appeared in productive rearrangements either about 87% or about 30% of the time, which broadly matched IMGT annotations. Compared with the roughly 600-donor mean, donors in an Asian-associated ancestry cluster had fewer N-insertions in productive TCRs, according to a later genetic analysis. A later analysis found that HLA-associated TCR beta chains were more clonally expanded and had lower generation probabilities than equally common non-associated chains. Roughly uniform sequencing depth across donors was assumed in presence/absence analyses, although this assumption may not hold. In a later analysis, some 17,000 TCR beta sequences were associated with specific HLA alleles at a false discovery rate of 0.05. Linkage disequilibrium might explain the correlated functional status among segregating V segments, but an unknown experimental factor could not be ruled out. A later analysis found that most CMV-associated TCR beta chains appeared HLA-restricted, with HLA associations seemingly driven largely by CMV exposure. A later genetic analysis associated a missense DCLRE1C variant with V-gene and J-gene trimming of TCR beta chains, and an independent cohort replicated the association. A cluster of highly shared sequence variants was judged likely to represent a technical artifact of the sequencing pipeline. When HLA alleles, especially DR and DQ, strongly co-occurred, attributing TCR associations to individual alleles was difficult. While some public TCRs were present in many individuals, most TCR sequences turned up only very rarely across donors. In vitro tests confirmed that a few of the cytomegalovirus-associated TCR beta chains recognize cytomegalovirus antigens. Because HLA typing was missing for some donors at each locus, association tests included only the typed subset. The classifier was reported to diagnose cytomegalovirus status with high specificity and sensitivity in both the original cohort and the validation cohort. According to a later analysis, TCR association rates differed among HLA loci, with DRB1 alleles showing the most associated TCRs and HLA-C alleles showing the fewest. The only immune exposure information available for the cohort was CMV serostatus. It was suggested by the authors that the approach could potentially be generalized to other disease states and immunological phenotypes.

At the junction V is shortened by 0 bases and J by 6 bases; bases outside the gene matches: 11. The CDR3 starts with the cysteine, ends with the phenylalanine, and has 17 residues. The DNA shown is the 51-base CDR3, in frame from base 1. In the germline V gene (reference sequence), CDR1 corresponds to SGHNT and CDR2 to YYREEE. Of note for this clone: The antigen this receptor binds is unknown. The record has no base qualities; no much larger clone is one base away.

The receptor library was made with the immunoSEQ multiplex PCR assay. For the multiplex PCR, a mixture combining 60 forward primers for TCR Vbeta segments and 13 reverse primers for TCR Jbeta segments was used. A multiplex PCR assay on genomic DNA amplified the CDR3 region of rearranged TCR beta genes. The amplified TCR beta libraries were sequenced on the Illumina HiSeq System as 87-base-pair reads. For the original study's pipeline: In a later analysis, 77 million or so unique TCR beta chains were counted across the roughly 610 repertoires, and roughly 11 million of these chains were shared by at least two donors. Raw reads were error-corrected and collapsed into unique sequences with a nearest-neighbor algorithm that merged closely related sequences to remove PCR and sequencing errors. Alignment of CDR3 sequences to IMGT reference sequences was used to assign V, D and J gene segments. For a sequence to be retained, a match of at least six nucleotides to both a V gene segment and a J gene segment was required. A rearrangement counted as productive if the CDR3 had no stop codons and remained in frame with V and J, and every other rearrangement counted as non-productive. Following IMGT convention, CDR3 was defined as the stretch from the second conserved V-encoded cysteine up to the conserved J-encoded phenylalanine. Sequences without an unambiguous match to a single V gene segment were excluded from the earlier analysis of approximately 560 of the donors. An earlier analysis of 587 of the donors classified V segments as functional when productive rearrangements were above 56.7% and as segregating when the standard deviation between donors was above 5%. A statistical classification framework was developed to diagnose cytomegalovirus status using the catalog of TCR beta chain sequences. In a later analysis, TCR nucleotide sequences were compared against IMGT/GENE-DB human TR gene sequences so that V and J genes could be assigned. In a later analysis, CDR3 sequences and most-parsimonious VDJ recombination scenarios were assigned using the TCRdist pipeline. In a later analysis, each TCR beta chain was defined by its CDR3 amino acid sequence together with its V-gene family, and reads without a unique V-gene family were excluded. A later analysis removed 592 highly shared, low-generation-probability nucleotide sequences to deal with suspected cross-contamination and a sequencing artifact. In a later analysis, a clonal expansion index for each public chain was calculated from normalized within-repertoire ranks of inferred template counts. Generation probabilities in a later analysis came from a VDJ recombination model fitted to out-of-frame rearrangements, and those results were checked against IGoR. A later analysis scored TCR-TCR, TCR-HLA and TCR-CMV co-occurrence with hypergeometric tests, applying a repertoire-size bias correction to TCR pairs. In a later analysis, false discovery rates were estimated by permuting HLA or CMV assignments 20 times. In a later analysis, co-occurring TCRs were grouped with DBSCAN, and TCRdist sequence similarity was added when clustering was performed within HLA-allele-positive subsets. Repertoires with fewer than 30,000 or more than 120,000 public chains, plus five repertoires with anomalous nucleotide sharing, were excluded from co-occurrence clustering. TCRdb carries this immuneACCESS record with in-frame sequences only. Its versions omit some clonotypes, under half of them owing to an unresolved V gene in the studies checked, with the rest unexplained. Clone size and V and J calls were adopted from that table, with D and trimming inferred from the DNA. For this sample the table gives 150,000 to 200,000 clones, of which 81% were detected only once. The top ten clonotypes cover about 1.7% of the sample.

The cohort comprised 670 or so healthy bone marrow donors. All cohort members were sampled while nominally healthy, although unrecorded immune exposures were likely present. The donor was CMV seronegative and was included in the group of a few hundred seronegative cohort members. A peripheral blood sample was provided by each donor, and peripheral blood mononuclear cells were used for TCR beta sequencing. The Qiagen DNeasy Blood Extraction Kit was used to extract genomic DNA from the blood cell samples. Source material: PBMCs. Recombination joined TRBV5-4 with TRBJ1-4; 7 central bases correspond to TRBD1. This TCR came from a man between 18 and 35 years old in good health and CMV-seronegative. The CDR3 region: CASSLGGYRGGDEKLFF. Read as DNA, the sequence is TGTGCCAGCAGCTTGGGGGGGTACAGGGGCGGGGATGAAAAACTGTTTTTT.